Many counts were recorded for the clone carrying this T cell receptor beta chain. Its specificity is unknown. Time point of the sample: technical triplicate 1. The study built unsorted libraries from 2 million PBMCs kept at -80 C. This sample was taken from a study of neurological immune-mediated disorders. Study results and caveats: Levels of TCR clonal expansion peaked in HTLV-1-associated myelopathy and reached their lowest in multiple sclerosis, under those of healthy controls.

Synthesis of cDNA was accomplished via 5'RACE employing 10-nucleotide random UMIs. TCRdb re-analysed the 5' RACE reads in MiXCR, keeping a single row per CDR3 protein. The sample carries roughly 41,000 distinct CDR3 sequences, 11% recorded once. What was sequenced was PBMCs. The TCR comes from a man between 60 and 75 years old with HTLV-1-associated myelopathy (HAM/TSP).

In DNA form, the CDR3 reads TGTGCCAGCAGTTACAGGGTAGGGGGCAATCAGCCCCAGCATTTT. This codes for CASSYRVGGNQPQHF. The chain links TRBV12-3 or TRBV12-4 to TRBJ1-5, with D possibly being TRBD1 (6 bases). CDR3 length: 15 residues. V was cut by 4 bases and J by 2 bases, with 12 bases left in between.